This T cell receptor beta chain was recovered during a study of T cells in localized non-small cell lung cancer. TCRdb's copy holds only in-frame clones and misses some; the assay was immunoSEQ multiplex PCR. The sample lists approximately 65,000 clones, around 81% occurring once. V shed 2 bases and J 0 bases; nucleotides not matched to a gene: 0. The CDR3 covers 15 residues. The germline V gene has CDR1 MNHEY and CDR2 SVGAGI. The material was PBMCs, obtained before any cancer treatment. This rearrangement joins TRBV6-5 to TRBJ2-1; TRBD1 aligns across 8 bases. This receptor was taken from a man aged 40 to 70 with stage II lung adenocarcinoma. The CDR3 here is CASSYQGASYNEQFF. The CDR3 nucleotides are TGTGCCAGCAGTTACCAGGGGGCCTCCTACAATGAGCAGTTCTTC.